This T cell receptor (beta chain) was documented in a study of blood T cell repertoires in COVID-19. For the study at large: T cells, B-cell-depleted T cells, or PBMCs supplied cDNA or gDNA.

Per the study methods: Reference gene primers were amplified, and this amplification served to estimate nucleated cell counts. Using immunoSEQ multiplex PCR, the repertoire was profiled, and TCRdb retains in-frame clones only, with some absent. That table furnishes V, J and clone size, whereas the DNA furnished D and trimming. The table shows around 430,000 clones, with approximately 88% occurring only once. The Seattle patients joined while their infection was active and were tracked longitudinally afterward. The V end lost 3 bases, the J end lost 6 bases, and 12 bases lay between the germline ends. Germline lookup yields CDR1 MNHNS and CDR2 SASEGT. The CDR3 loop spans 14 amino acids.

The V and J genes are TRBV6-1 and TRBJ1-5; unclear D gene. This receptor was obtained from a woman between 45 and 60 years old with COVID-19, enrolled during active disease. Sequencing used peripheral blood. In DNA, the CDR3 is TGTGCCAGCAGTGACCCCGGGATGACTCAGCCCCAGCATTTT. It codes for CASSDPGMTQPQHF.